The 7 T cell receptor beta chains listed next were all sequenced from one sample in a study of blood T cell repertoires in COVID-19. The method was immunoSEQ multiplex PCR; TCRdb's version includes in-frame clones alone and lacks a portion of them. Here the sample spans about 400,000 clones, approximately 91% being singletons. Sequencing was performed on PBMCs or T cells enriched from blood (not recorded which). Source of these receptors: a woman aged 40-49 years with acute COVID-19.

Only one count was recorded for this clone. The CDR3, as DNA: TGCAGCGCCCTGGTGGGGGGGCGAGGCGCTGAAGCTTTCTTT. Translated, it gives CSALVGGRGAEAFF. The chain links TRBV29-1 to TRBJ1-1; a possible D gene is TRBD1 (6 bases). V lost 7 bases and J lost 6, with 21 bases in between. The CDR3 contains 14 residues. From germline, CDR1 is SQVTM and CDR2 ANQGSEA. Variable domain in full (rest from reference TRBV29-1 and TRBJ1-1): SAVISQKPSRDICQRGTSLTIQCQVDSQVTMMFWYRQQPGQSLTLIATANQGSEATYESGFVIDKFPISRPNLTFSTLTVSNMSPEDSSIYLCSALVGGRGAEAFFGQGTRLTVV.

CDR3 sequence: CASSKRTGPGNTIYF. The CDR3 nucleotides are TGTGCCAGCAGCAAAAGGACAGGCCCCGGAAACACCATATATTTT. The chain joins TRBV11-2 to TRBJ1-3, with 7 bases lining up with TRBD1. Per the germline V gene, CDR1 is SGHAT and CDR2 is FQNNGV. V was clipped by 5 bases and J by 4 bases; unmatched bases: 8. The CDR3 contains 15 residues.

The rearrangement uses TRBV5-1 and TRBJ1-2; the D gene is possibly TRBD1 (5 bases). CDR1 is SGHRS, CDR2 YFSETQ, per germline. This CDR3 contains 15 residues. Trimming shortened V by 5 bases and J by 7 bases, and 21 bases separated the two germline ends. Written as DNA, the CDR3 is TGCGCCAGCAGTTCGAAAGCCCAGGGCTCGGGTGGCTACACCTTC. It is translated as CASSSKAQGSGGYTF. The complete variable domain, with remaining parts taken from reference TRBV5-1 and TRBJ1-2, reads KAGVTQTPRYLIKTRGQQVTLSCSPISGHRSVSWYQQTPGQGLQFLFEYFSETQRNKGNFPGRFSGRQFSNSRSEMNVSTLELGDSALYLCASSSKAQGSGGYTFGSGTRLTVV.

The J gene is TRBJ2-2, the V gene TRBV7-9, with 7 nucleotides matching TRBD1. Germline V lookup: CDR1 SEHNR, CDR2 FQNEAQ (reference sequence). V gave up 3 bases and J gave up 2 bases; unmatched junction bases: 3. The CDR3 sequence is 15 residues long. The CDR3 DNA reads TGTGCCAGCAGCTTTGGACAGGTTAACACCGGGGAGCTGTTTTTT. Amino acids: CASSFGQVNTGELFF. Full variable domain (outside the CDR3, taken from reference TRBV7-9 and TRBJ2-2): DTGVSQNPRHKITKRGQNVTFRCDPISEHNRLYWYRQTLGQGPEFLTYFQNEAQLEKSRLLSDRFSAERPKGSFSTLEIQRTEQGDSAMYLCASSFGQVNTGELFFGEGSRLTVL.

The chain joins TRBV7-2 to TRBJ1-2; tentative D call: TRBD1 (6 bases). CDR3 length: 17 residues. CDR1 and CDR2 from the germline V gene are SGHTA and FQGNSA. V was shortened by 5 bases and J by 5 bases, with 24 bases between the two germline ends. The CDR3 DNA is TGTGCCAGCAGCAGCCCGACCCGGGACACTGCTCAGTATGGCTACACCTTC. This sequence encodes CASSSPTRDTAQYGYTF.

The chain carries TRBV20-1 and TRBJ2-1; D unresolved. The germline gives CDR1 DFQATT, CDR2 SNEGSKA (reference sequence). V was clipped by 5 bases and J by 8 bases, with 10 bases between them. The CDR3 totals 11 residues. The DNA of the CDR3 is TGCAGTGCTGCTGAGGTACATGAGCAGTTCTTC. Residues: CSAAEVHEQFF.

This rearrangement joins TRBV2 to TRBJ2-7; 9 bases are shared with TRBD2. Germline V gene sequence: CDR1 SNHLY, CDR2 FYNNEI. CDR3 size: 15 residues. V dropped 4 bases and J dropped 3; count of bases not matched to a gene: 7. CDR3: CASSGSGGRVYEQYF. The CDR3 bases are TGTGCCAGCAGTGGTAGCGGGGGCAGAGTCTACGAGCAGTACTTC.